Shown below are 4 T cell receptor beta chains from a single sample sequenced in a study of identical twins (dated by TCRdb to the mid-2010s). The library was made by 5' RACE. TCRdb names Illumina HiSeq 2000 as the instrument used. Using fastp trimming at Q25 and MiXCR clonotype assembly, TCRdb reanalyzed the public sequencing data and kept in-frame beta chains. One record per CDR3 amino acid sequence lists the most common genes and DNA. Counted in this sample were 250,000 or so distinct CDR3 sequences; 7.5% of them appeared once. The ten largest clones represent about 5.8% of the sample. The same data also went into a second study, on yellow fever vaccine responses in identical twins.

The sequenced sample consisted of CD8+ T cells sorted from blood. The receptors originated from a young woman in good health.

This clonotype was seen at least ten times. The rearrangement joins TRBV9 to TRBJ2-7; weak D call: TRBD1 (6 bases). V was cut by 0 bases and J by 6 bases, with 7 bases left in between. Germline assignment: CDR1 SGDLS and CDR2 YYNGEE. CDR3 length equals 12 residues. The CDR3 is CASSVEGGEQYF. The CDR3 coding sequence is TGTGCCAGCAGCGTAGAAGGGGGCGAGCAGTACTTC.

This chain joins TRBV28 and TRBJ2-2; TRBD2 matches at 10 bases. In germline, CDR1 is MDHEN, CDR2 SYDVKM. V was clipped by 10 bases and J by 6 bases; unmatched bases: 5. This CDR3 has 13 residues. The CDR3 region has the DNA TGTGCCACCTCACTAGCGGGGTCCGGGGAGCTGTTTTTT. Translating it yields CATSLAGSGELFF. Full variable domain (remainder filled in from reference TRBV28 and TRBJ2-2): DVKVTQSSRYLVKRTGEKVFLECVQDMDHENMFWYRQDPGLGLRLIYFSYDVKMKEKGDIPEGYSVSREKKERFSLILESASTNQTSMYLCATSLAGSGELFFGEGSRLTVL.

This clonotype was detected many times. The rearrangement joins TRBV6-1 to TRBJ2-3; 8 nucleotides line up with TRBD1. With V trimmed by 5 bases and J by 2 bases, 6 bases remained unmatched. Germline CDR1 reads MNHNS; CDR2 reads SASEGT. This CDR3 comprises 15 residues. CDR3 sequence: CASSPTGAVTDTQYF. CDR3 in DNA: TGTGCCAGCAGTCCGACAGGGGCTGTCACAGATACGCAGTATTTT.

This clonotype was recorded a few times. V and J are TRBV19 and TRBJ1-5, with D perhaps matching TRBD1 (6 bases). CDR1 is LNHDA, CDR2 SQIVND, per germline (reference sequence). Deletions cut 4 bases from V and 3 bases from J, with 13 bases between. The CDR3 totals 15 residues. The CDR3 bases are TGTGCCAGTAGTAACCGGGACACTATCAATCAGCCCCAGCATTTT. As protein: CASSNRDTINQPQHF.